This section outlines one T cell receptor (beta chain) sequence together with its context. TCRdb keeps only in-frame clones here, not all; method: immunoSEQ multiplex PCR. The sample contains a few hundred thousand clones, about 80% of which appear only once. This record comes from a study of Ad26.COV2.S vaccination and SARS-CoV-2 variants. CDR1 and CDR2 (germline): MGHRA, YSYEKL. The V gene lost 2 bases and the J gene lost 4 bases, with 3 bases spanning the gap. This CDR3 has 11 residues. Treatment denoted: about 20 received Ad26.COV2.S at low or high dose, single or two shots; roughly five received placebo; per-sample allocation not given. Specimen acquisition occurred on day 63 following the initial vaccine or placebo injection.

The gene calls are TRBV4-1 and TRBJ2-7; D call uncertain. This TCR derives from a person aged 18-65 years who received the Ad26.COV2.S COVID-19 vaccine or a placebo. This specimen consisted of peripheral blood, obtained in a trial of Ad26.COV2.S vaccine versus placebo. CDR3 nucleotides: TGCGCCAGCAGCCAAACATACGAGCAGTACTTC. Translation: CASSQTYEQYF.